This entry lists 4 T cell receptor beta chains sequenced from one sample in a study of shared clonotypes between healthy human individuals. CD45RO negativity and positive selection for CCR7 defined naive CD8 cells, a population that excluded terminally differentiated effector memory CD45RA+ cells. Sequencing was performed with immunoSEQ multiplex PCR; in TCRdb, only in-frame clones are kept and a portion is missing. The sample lists about 2,100,000 clones; about 92% were seen once. Sequencing input: naive CD8+ T cells from PBMCs. These receptors all come from a man in his late teens or twenties in good health. Some clones in this sample may be carry-over from other donors' samples.

The chain has TRBV28 and TRBJ1-4, with TRBD1 matching over 8 bases. Trimming took 6 bases from V and 4 from J; bases not matched to a gene: 4. The germline gives CDR1 MDHEN, CDR2 SYDVKM. The CDR3 is made up of 14 amino acids. CDR3 coding DNA: TGTGCCAGCAGGCGGACAGGGTATAATGAAAAACTGTTTTTT. Its protein is CASRRTGYNEKLFF.

J is TRBJ2-2 and V is TRBV19; no clear D gene. Germline V gene data show CDR1 as LNHDA and CDR2 as SQIVND (reference sequence). Trimming left V 0 bases short and J 4 bases short, with 9 bases between. This CDR3 has 15 amino acids. The CDR3: CASSIDLEVTGELFF. The CDR3 DNA reads TGTGCCAGTAGTATAGATCTAGAGGTCACCGGGGAGCTGTTTTTT.

The chain has TRBV5-4 and TRBJ2-3, with TRBD1 matching over 8 bases. Per the germline V gene, CDR1 is SGHNT and CDR2 is YYREEE (reference sequence). The CDR3 has 15 residues. V was clipped by 1 base and J by 2 bases; unmatched bases: 3. CDR3 protein: CASSLLDRATDTQYF. The CDR3 nucleotides read TGTGCCAGCAGCTTGTTGGACAGGGCCACAGATACGCAGTATTTT.

The CDR3 bases are TGTGCCAGCAGCGTGATTACAGGGATGAATCAGCCCCAGCATTTT. This codes for CASSVITGMNQPQHF. The chain combines TRBV6-1 with TRBJ1-5; a possible D gene is TRBD1 (6 bases). Trimming took off 6 bases at V and 4 bases at J, with 16 bases between the two ends. The CDR3 has 15 amino acids. Per the germline V gene, CDR1 is MNHNS and CDR2 is SASEGT.